This T cell receptor (beta chain) originates from a study of CD4+ T cells in melanoma. Details on this clone: Its antigen is still unknown.

Here immunoSEQ multiplex PCR was the method, and the copy in TCRdb shows in-frame clones only, minus some. Of about 10,000 clones in the sample, approximately 67% were seen once. Whole-study findings and limits: Diverse differentiation states were reported for melanoma neoantigen-specific CD4+ T cells. A reported correlation linked neoantigen-specific CD4+ T cells to CD8+, macrophage and B cell function.

The germline V and J ends were trimmed by 4 bases and 5 bases, with 8 bases remaining between them. CDR1 is DFQATT, CDR2 SNEGSKA, per germline (reference sequence). The CDR3 loop spans 11 amino acids. The sequence derives from a human donor with melanoma. The sequencing input was cells from a culture (not recorded whether cultured in vitro). V gene TRBV20-1 combines with J gene TRBJ1-2; D is undetermined. The DNA for the CDR3 is TGCAGTGCTATTAAGCCGTATGGCTACACCTTC. This gives the protein CSAIKPYGYTF.